This T cell receptor (beta chain) was sequenced during a study of T-cell reconstitution after alpha-beta-depleted transplantation in children (dated by TCRdb to 2016 to 2018). Study-wide context: T-cell immune reconstitution after TCRalphabeta/CD19-depleted allogeneic hematopoietic cell transplantation in children was quantitatively tracked in the study by means of TCR repertoire profiling.

What the research found in general, with its limitations: The apparently early recovery of alphabetaT-cell counts about two months after transplant reportedly depended on only several hundred rapidly expanded clones that came from non-depleted graft cells. The high TCRbeta diversity at day 60 in some patients was ascribed to recipient T cells and intrathymic progenitors that had survived conditioning. Over subsequent months, a decline in hyperexpanded clone frequencies was noted, and after one year, T-cell counts and TCRbeta diversity were mostly ascribed to newly produced T cells.

With respect to this clonotype: The specificity of this receptor is unknown. No base-level quality is on record; no much larger clone is a single base apart.

The junction shows trimming of 1 base on V and 8 bases on J, and the gene matches do not reach 6 bases of it. From its cysteine to its phenylalanine, the CDR3 spans 15 amino acids. Of the read, only the CDR3 DNA is kept; its 45 bases are in frame from base 1. The germline V gene specifies MGHDK as CDR1 and SYGVNS as CDR2. The treatment or condition label, as the study defines it: allogeneic hematopoietic cell transplantation with graft depleted of TCRalphabeta T cells and CD19 B cells. The transplant recipients were children given TCRalphabeta/CD19-depleted allogeneic hematopoietic cell grafts. The library was made by PCR. The data were produced on an Illumina HiSeq 2500. TCR libraries were prepared with molecular barcoding, using unique molecular identifiers to normalize TCRbeta repertoire quantification. The public reads were run again by TCRdb, first through fastp at Q25 and then through MiXCR, and only productive beta chains were kept. For every CDR3 protein sequence, its rows merge into one entry that carries the most common genes and DNA. This sample is represented by 780,000 or so distinct CDR3 sequences; around 15% of them were singletons. The ten largest clones add up to just under 5% of the sample.

The clonotype comes from a male patient younger than 18 who had a stem cell transplant for acute lymphoblastic leukemia, so the T cells may come from the graft donor. The input for sequencing was PBMCs, mostly from graft donor cells, taken 360 days after TCRalphabeta/CD19-depleted stem cell transplant. The chain is made from TRBV25-1 and TRBJ2-2; TRBD2 fits 8 bases in the junction. The base sequence is TGTGCCAGCAGTGAATCGGGGACTAGAAGAGGGGAGCTGTTTTTT. Its protein is CASSESGTRRGELFF.